These 30 T cell receptor beta chains came from one sample sequenced in a study of T cells expressing NK-cell markers. TCRdb reprocessed the 5' RACE reads and reports one entry per CDR3 protein, with no DNA. The sample table includes 400,000 to 550,000 distinct CDR3 sequences. The sample taken for sequencing was blood T cells: a sorted CD56 or NKG2C T cell subset, CD4+ or CD8+ T cells, or bulk PBMC T cells (not recorded which). Source of these receptors: a woman between 18 and 75 years old in good health.

The V and J genes are TRBV6-2 or TRBV6-3 and TRBJ1-2. CDR1 is MNHEY, CDR2 SVGEGT, per germline. The CDR3 contains 15 residues. The CDR3 loop reads CASSGNLGANYGYTF.

V and J are TRBV4-3 and TRBJ2-1; the D call of TRBD1 rests on TCRdb alone, since no DNA is present to check it. Germline lookup yields CDR1 LGHNA and CDR2 YSLEER. This CDR3 is built from 15 residues. CDR3 residues: CASSQVRQGHNEQFF.

This CDR3 is CASSLSLRQGSSGANVLTF. The genes are TRBV5-4 and TRBJ2-6; as DNA is missing, the TRBD1 call by TCRdb cannot be tested. The length of the CDR3 is 19 residues. Germline V gene lookup returns CDR1 SGHNT and CDR2 YYREEE (reference sequence).

This chain links TRBV7-9 with TRBJ2-5. This CDR3 spans 13 amino acids. Germline V CDR1 and CDR2: SEHNR, FQNEAQ (reference sequence). This CDR3 is CASRRLSQETQYF.

The chain has TRBV5-6 and TRBJ2-2; the TCRdb call, TRBD1, lacks DNA for checking. This CDR3 has 16 amino acids. Germline V CDR1 and CDR2: SGHDT, YYEEEE. The CDR3 loop is CASSFNRGLGTGELFF.

By frequency, this clonotype registers medium-sized. The chain combines TRBV12-3 or TRBV12-4 with TRBJ1-1; TCRdb lists TRBD1, though no DNA is available to test this call. The CDR3 is 14 residues long. CDR3: CASSLEQGGTEAFF.

The chain is built from TRBV15 and TRBJ1-1; checking the TCRdb D call of TRBD1 is not possible without DNA. The germline gives CDR1 LNHNV, CDR2 YYDKDF (reference sequence). CDR3 length: 14 amino acids. The CDR3 region is CATSRTGGGTEAFF.

The chain is built from TRBV5-4 and TRBJ1-2. CDR1 and CDR2 (germline): SGHNT, YYREEE (reference sequence). CDR3 length: 13 amino acids. The CDR3 protein is CASSRTTNYGYTF.

The rearrangement links TRBV7-2 to TRBJ1-3; TCRdb proposes TRBD1, but this gene call is untestable without DNA. CDR3 size: 15 residues. Germline V gene data show CDR1 as SGHTA and CDR2 as FQGNSA. The CDR3 sequence: CASSLTGQPGNTIYF.

J is TRBJ1-2 and V is TRBV30; the TRBD1 assignment by TCRdb is unverifiable without DNA. Looked up from germline, CDR1 is GTSNPN and CDR2 is SVGIG (reference sequence). The CDR3 runs to 11 residues. The CDR3 sequence: CAWSVRGHYTF. The full variable domain, with the rest looked up from reference TRBV30 and TRBJ1-2, is SQTIHQWPATLVQPVGSPLSLECTVEGTSNPNLYWYRQAAGRGLQLLFYSVGIGQISSEVPQNLSASRPQDRQFILSSKKLLLSDSGFYLCAWSVRGHYTFGSGTRLTVV.

The chain is built from TRBV27 and TRBJ1-3. This CDR3 spans 12 amino acids. Germline CDR1 and CDR2: MNHEY and SMNVEV (reference sequence). The CDR3 sequence: CASSFDGNTIYF.

V usage is TRBV9 and J usage is TRBJ1-1. Germline CDR1 and CDR2: SGDLS and YYNGEE. The CDR3 consists of 12 residues. CDR3 protein: CASSGDSYEAFF.

The chain joins TRBV30 to TRBJ1-5. The germline CDR1 and CDR2 sequences are GTSNPN and SVGIG (reference sequence). This CDR3 is 15 amino acids long. The CDR3 region is CAWSTDLYSNQPQHF.

The J gene is TRBJ2-7, the V gene TRBV15. Germline V gene lookup returns CDR1 LNHNV and CDR2 YYDKDF (reference sequence). The CDR3 extends over 15 amino acids. The CDR3 loop is CATSRSGRLLYEQYF.

CDR3: CASSFLPPVWGAAAKNIQYF. The rearrangement links TRBV6-2 or TRBV6-3 to TRBJ2-4; the D gene TCRdb calls, TRBD1, cannot be checked with no DNA. The CDR3 is made up of 20 amino acids. Germline loops: CDR1 MNHEY, CDR2 SVGEGT.

The chain joins TRBV11-2 to TRBJ2-1; with no DNA, the TCRdb D assignment of TRBD2 cannot be verified. This CDR3 spans 20 amino acids. From germline, CDR1 is SGHAT and CDR2 FQNNGV. CDR3 region: CASSLVASGRAEGSYNEQFF.

The chain has TRBV18 and TRBJ1-5. This CDR3 spans 15 amino acids. Germline V gene data show CDR1 as KGHSH and CDR2 as LQKENI. The CDR3 sequence: CASSREVESNQPQHF.

This chain links TRBV29-1 with TRBJ1-1; the TCRdb call, TRBD1, lacks DNA for checking. This CDR3 spans 11 amino acids. Germline-derived CDR1 and CDR2 are SQVTM and ANQGSEA. The CDR3 loop is CSVTQGSEAFF.

The chain carries TRBV27 and TRBJ2-5; TCRdb names TRBD2, which stays unverified in the absence of DNA. CDR3 size: 12 residues. From germline, CDR1 is MNHEY and CDR2 SMNVEV (reference sequence). This chain's CDR3 is CASGAGEETQYF.

The V and J genes are TRBV5-1 and TRBJ1-3. The germline V gene encodes CDR1 SGHRS and CDR2 YFSETQ. The CDR3 has 12 residues. The CDR3 loop is CASSLEGGTIYF.

V is TRBV6-2 or TRBV6-3 and J is TRBJ2-1; TCRdb proposes TRBD1, but this gene call is untestable without DNA. The CDR3 extends over 14 amino acids. Germline CDR1 and CDR2: MNHEY and SVGEGT. CDR3 sequence: CASNLQGGYNEQFF.

The J gene is TRBJ2-7, the V gene TRBV5-1; TCRdb's D call, TRBD2, is unchecked because there is no DNA. The germline gives CDR1 SGHRS, CDR2 YFSETQ. The CDR3 length is 16 residues. CDR3: CASSWGLAGMVYEQYF.

V usage is TRBV5-1 and J usage is TRBJ2-2. Germline CDR1 reads SGHRS; CDR2 reads YFSETQ. CDR3 length: 15 amino acids. The CDR3 loop reads CASSLAEGFTGELFF.

The rearrangement links TRBV30 to TRBJ2-1. Germline-derived CDR1 and CDR2 are GTSNPN and SVGIG (reference sequence). The CDR3 consists of 12 residues. The CDR3: CAWGGWDNEQFF.

The chain combines TRBV6-1 with TRBJ1-1. CDR1 is MNHNS, CDR2 SASEGT, per germline. This CDR3 contains 13 residues. The CDR3 protein is CASSEVTAGSAFF.

The CDR3 here is CATHRWGYNEQFF. This chain joins TRBV12-3 or TRBV12-4 and TRBJ2-1; the D call from TCRdb, TRBD1, cannot be confirmed without DNA. This CDR3 is 13 amino acids long.

The chain recombines TRBV12-3 or TRBV12-4 with TRBJ1-1. The CDR3 is made up of 12 amino acids. The CDR3 region is CASSLTFTEAFF.

This chain links TRBV12-3 or TRBV12-4 with TRBJ2-1; TCRdb picks TRBD1, but there is no DNA to check that call. CDR3 size: 14 residues. The CDR3 is CASSTGQGPNEQFF.

The chain carries TRBV30 and TRBJ2-1; TCRdb indicates TRBD1, and absent DNA this call remains unverified. Germline V gene data show CDR1 as GTSNPN and CDR2 as SVGIG (reference sequence). There are 14 residues in the CDR3. The CDR3 sequence: CAWDPGPSYNEQFF.

J is TRBJ2-1 and V is TRBV7-2. This CDR3 has 14 residues. Per germline, CDR1 SGHTA and CDR2 FQGNSA. CDR3 region: CASSDIGPNNEQFF.